This TCR beta chain is from a study of beta chain features in type 1 diabetes listed by TCRdb under 2018. General notes on the study: Mean age, gender distribution, total cell number and subset yield did not differ between patients and healthy donors. Regulatory and stem cell-like memory subsets were obtained from only 8 patients and roughly eight healthy donors, while naive and central memory subsets were obtained from all 28 donors. The study compared TCRB repertoires of sorted circulating CD4+ T cell subsets between recently diagnosed type 1 diabetes patients and matched healthy donors. Across all samples, 90 million to 130 million sorted cells were examined, and cell number per subset correlated strongly with RNA yield. The study at large found these results: At VDJ recombination sites, type 1 diabetes patients had fewer insertions and more deleted nucleotides, which implies abnormalities in thymic rearrangement. Naive, central memory and regulatory TCRB repertoires appeared to be more similar among patients than among healthy donors. Because cDNA was sequenced instead of genomic DNA, activated cells with high expression could be over-represented, although the groups did not differ in activation or CD3 levels. Because small numbers of individuals were included in the HLA sub-analyses, any influence of HLA type on TCRB rearrangement was left unresolved. PCR may preferentially amplify shorter templates, but because patient and control samples were amplified and corrected together, any resulting skew would affect both groups equally. A moderate but significant shortening of TCRB CDR3 length was observed in type 1 diabetes patients in all four CD4+ subsets.

Inclusive of the bounding cysteine and phenylalanine, the CDR3 is 14 residues long. The CDR3 DNA has 42 bases and is translated from base 1. CDR1 is given as SGHTA and CDR2 as FQGNSA, both from the germline V gene. Trimming takes 3 bases from V and 3 bases from J, and the germline ends sit 11 bases apart. All of the isolated RNA was reverse transcribed with the High Capacity cDNA Reverse Transcription Kit, so expressed TCRB transcripts were sequenced. Deep immunoSEQ sequencing was performed on naive, central memory and regulatory T cell samples, with an average of about 3.6 million total reads per sample. After sorted cells were lysed in RLT buffer, RNA was extracted with DNase-treated RNeasy Micro or Mini kits, with the choice depending on cell number. To prevent cross-contamination, each cell subset was processed individually, whereas patient and healthy donor samples were processed jointly. The immunoSEQ multiplex PCR was used to amplify TCRB sequences from cDNA, yielding 87-bp fragments that span the CDR3 region. The amplicons were sequenced using the Illumina HiSeq platform. As for how the authors treated the data: Synthetic template baselines were used to correct PCR bias computationally, reads within Hamming distance 2 were collapsed together, and singletons that could not be merged were discarded. Reads were aligned to IMGT to assign V, D and J genes, CDR3 length, and insertions or deletions at six rearrangement sites. Clonotype counts were normalized to sorted cell number within each subset before computing true diversity and Gini coefficients with the tcR R package. The overlap coefficient, calculated on TCRB nucleotide sequences, was used to quantify repertoire sharing. Out-of-frame TCRB sequences from naive cells were analyzed to stand in for the pre-selection repertoire. TCRdb provides this immuneACCESS table in a form limited to in-frame rearrangements. Some clones are lacking; in checked studies, under half of them reflect an unresolved V gene, and why the rest are absent is not known. V, J and clone size were drawn from that table, and D and trimming were deduced from the DNA. Counted in this sample were hundreds of thousands of clones; around 10% of them appeared once. The ten largest make up around 0.05% of the sample.

Each donor gave one peripheral blood draw, averaging roughly 100 mL, which was collected into heparinised tubes. Naive, central memory, regulatory and stem cell-like memory CD4+ T cells were sorted on a BD FACSAria II using a panel including CD45RO, CCR7, CD25, CD127, CD95 and CD27. All sorted populations exceeded 95% purity. PBMCs were isolated right away by Lymphoprep density gradient centrifugation and were stained directly, without culture. So that batch effects would be minimized, each experiment stained and sorted samples in pairs, pairing one healthy donor with one patient. This clone was seen a few times. This receptor's antigen is unknown. No much larger clone exists at a distance of one base, and base qualities are not known.

The sequence links TRBV7-2 to TRBJ2-5; a confident D gene designation cannot be given. The specimen was naive CD4+ T cells from blood. The sample's cell subset or site label, in plain terms: true naive CD4+ T cells. This clonotype was obtained from a woman under 30 in good health. The DNA reads as follows: TGTGCCAGCAGCTTCCAACGTGGGAAAGAGACCCAGTACTTC. It translates as CASSFQRGKETQYF. The full variable domain, with segments outside the CDR3 supplied by the reference TRBV7-2 and TRBJ2-5 proteins, appears as GAGVSQSPSNKVTEKGKDVELRCDPISGHTALYWYRQSLGQGLEFLIYFQGNSAPDKSGLPSDRFSAERTGGSVSTLTIQRTQQEDSAVYLCASSFQRGKETQYFGPGTRLLVL.